A single sample is the source of the 18 T cell receptor beta chains below, sequenced in a study of OX40 agonist ivuxolimab in advanced cancers. Method: immunoSEQ multiplex PCR; TCRdb's copy keeps in-frame clones and lacks some. This sample has under 85,000 clones, with 88% found just once. Material: CD4+ or CD8+ T cells sorted from blood, obtained in a trial of the OX40 agonist ivuxolimab. These receptors were taken from an adult with an advanced solid tumor such as melanoma, head and neck, liver or kidney cancer.

This chain connects TRBV7-9 to TRBJ2-5, with 13 positions matching TRBD2. Per the germline V gene, CDR1 is SEHNR and CDR2 is FQNEAQ (reference sequence). The CDR3 runs 15 residues. V lost 5 bases to trimming and J lost 5 bases; unmatched junction nucleotides: 5. CDR3 bases: TGTGCCAGCAGCCCAACTAGCGGGGGGGCCGAGACCCAGTACTTC. This codes for CASSPTSGGAETQYF. The variable domain in full, with the rest retrieved from reference TRBV7-9 and TRBJ2-5, is DTGVSQNPRHKITKRGQNVTFRCDPISEHNRLYWYRQTLGQGPEFLTYFQNEAQLEKSRLLSDRFSAERPKGSFSTLEIQRTEQGDSAMYLCASSPTSGGAETQYFGPGTRLLVL.

The J gene is TRBJ1-5, the V gene TRBV9, with D uncertain. V shed 1 base and J shed 1 base, with 9 bases lying between them. Germline values: CDR1 SGDLS, CDR2 YYNGEE. The CDR3 contains 15 residues. For the CDR3, the DNA is TGTGCCAGCAGCGTATGTAAGGGCAGCAATCAGCCCCAGCATTTT. It translates to CASSVCKGSNQPQHF. The whole variable domain, filled in from reference TRBV9 and TRBJ1-5, reads DSGVTQTPKHLITATGQRVTLRCSPRSGDLSVYWYQQSLDQGLQFLIQYYNGEERAKGNILERFSAQQFPDLHSELNLSSLELGDSALYFCASSVCKGSNQPQHFGDGTRLSIL.

The CDR3 bases are TGTGCCAGCAGCGCGACTGTGGGGGCTGGTACTGAAGCTTTCTTT. Residues: CASSATVGAGTEAFF. The genes are TRBV9 and TRBJ1-1; D is perhaps TRBD1 (6 bases). Germline CDR1 and CDR2: SGDLS and YYNGEE. V was trimmed by 3 bases and J by 5 bases, leaving 17 bases between them. The CDR3 covers 15 residues. The full variable domain, in which reference TRBV9 and TRBJ1-1 provide the parts outside the CDR3, is DSGVTQTPKHLITATGQRVTLRCSPRSGDLSVYWYQQSLDQGLQFLIQYYNGEERAKGNILERFSAQQFPDLHSELNLSSLELGDSALYFCASSATVGAGTEAFFGQGTRLTVV.

The rearrangement links TRBV25-1 to TRBJ2-1; D perhaps matches TRBD2 (6 bases). CDR1 and CDR2 (germline): MGHDK, SYGVNS. There are 15 residues in the CDR3. V was shortened by 3 bases and J by 5 bases, with 14 bases between the two germline ends. The CDR3 DNA reads TGTGCCAGCAGTGATATATCCGGGGGACACAATGAGCAGTTCTTC. Its translation is CASSDISGGHNEQFF.

The chain uses TRBV28 and TRBJ2-5; TRBD1 aligns across 10 bases. Germline lookup yields CDR1 MDHEN and CDR2 SYDVKM. V shed 3 bases and J 4 bases; nucleotides not matched to a gene: 11. The CDR3 length is 17 residues. CDR3 sequence: CASSFLPRQGAVETQYF. The CDR3 DNA sequence: TGTGCCAGCAGTTTCCTTCCCAGACAGGGGGCAGTAGAGACCCAGTACTTC.

The CDR3 protein is CASSLWQGADEAFF. In DNA form, the CDR3 reads TGTGCCAGCAGTTTGTGGCAGGGGGCTGATGAAGCTTTCTTT. The V and J genes are TRBV28 and TRBJ1-1, with 8 positions matching TRBD1. The CDR3 has 14 residues. V lost 3 bases to trimming and J lost 7 bases; unmatched junction nucleotides: 7. Per germline, CDR1 MDHEN and CDR2 SYDVKM.

This chain links TRBV6-6 with TRBJ1-4; no clear D gene. V lost 9 bases to trimming and J lost 0 bases, with 11 bases between them. The CDR3 is 14 residues long. Germline CDR1 and CDR2: MNHNY and SVGAGI (reference sequence). The CDR3: CASTPRTTNEKLFF. Written as DNA, the CDR3 is TGTGCCAGTACGCCCCGGACAACTAATGAAAAACTGTTTTTT.

The chain couples TRBV5-4 to TRBJ2-5; D unclear. The V gene's germline CDR1 is SGHNT and CDR2 YYREEE (reference sequence). Trimming left V 4 bases short and J 5 bases short, with 12 bases between. CDR3 length equals 13 residues. CDR3 amino acids: CASSQGFGETQYF. CDR3 DNA sequence: TGTGCCAGCAGCCAAGGGTTTGGCGAGACCCAGTACTTC.

The rearrangement links TRBV6-5 to TRBJ1-1, with D possibly TRBD1 on 6 matching bases. Trimming removed 0 bases from V and 7 bases from J, with 6 bases in between. The germline gives CDR1 MNHEY, CDR2 SVGAGI. CDR3 length equals 12 residues. The CDR3, as DNA: TGTGCCAGCAGTTACTCGACAGGTGAAGCTTTCTTT. Its translation is CASSYSTGEAFF.

In its sample, this clone was seen a few times. The chain is built from TRBV9 and TRBJ2-5, with D possibly being TRBD2 (5 bases). The CDR3 sequence is 14 residues long. CDR1 is SGDLS and CDR2 is YYNGEE in the germline V gene. The V gene lost 0 bases and the J gene lost 2 bases, with 8 bases spanning the gap. This chain's CDR3 is CASSVGPGQETQYF. The CDR3 DNA is TGTGCCAGCAGCGTAGGGCCGGGGCAAGAGACCCAGTACTTC.

The chain has TRBV7-8 and TRBJ2-2; the match to TRBD2 covers 8 bases. Germline V gene sequence: CDR1 SGHVS, CDR2 FQNEAQ. V lost 6 bases and J lost 4; bases outside the gene matches: 10. The CDR3 totals 16 residues. The CDR3 coding sequence is TGTGCCAGCAGAACGGGGGGGGCATCGAGCACCGGGGAGCTGTTTTTT. Translated: CASRTGGASSTGELFF.

V gene TRBV9 combines with J gene TRBJ1-2; D uncertain. In germline, CDR1 is SGDLS, CDR2 YYNGEE. The CDR3 sequence is 13 residues long. Trimming took off 0 bases at V and 6 bases at J, with 9 bases between the two ends. The CDR3 protein is CASSVVPPNGYTF. In DNA form, the CDR3 reads TGTGCCAGCAGCGTAGTTCCCCCCAATGGCTACACCTTC.

The chain uses TRBV9 and TRBJ1-3; D gene uncertain. Trimming took off 4 bases at V and 1 base at J, with 12 bases between the two ends. The CDR3 has 15 amino acids. CDR1 is SGDLS, CDR2 YYNGEE, per germline. CDR3 coding DNA: TGTGCCAGCAGCCCGGACGGATGGTCTGGAAACACCATATATTTT. Protein product: CASSPDGWSGNTIYF.

In regard to this clone: An end of the junction differs from the germline gene, which may be a read error. The chain combines TRBV19 with TRBJ2-1; TRBD1 or TRBD2 may be the D gene (6 bases each). The CDR3 is 13 amino acids. Per the germline V gene, CDR1 is LNHDA and CDR2 is SQIVND (reference sequence). CDR3 loop: CASRPSGGPRPIF. The CDR3, as DNA: TGTGCCAGTCGTCCTAGTGGGGGGCCCAGGCCGATCTTC.

The gene calls are TRBV9 and TRBJ1-1; TRBD1 agrees at 7 bases. The V gene end was trimmed by 3 bases and the J gene end by 3 bases; junction bases not matched to a gene: 8. Germline assignment: CDR1 SGDLS and CDR2 YYNGEE. This CDR3 contains 15 residues. Here the CDR3 DNA reads TGTGCCAGCAGCGAAACCGGGACAGATGACACTGAAGCTTTCTTT. Translating it yields CASSETGTDDTEAFF. The full variable domain, its missing parts supplied by reference TRBV9 and TRBJ1-1, is DSGVTQTPKHLITATGQRVTLRCSPRSGDLSVYWYQQSLDQGLQFLIQYYNGEERAKGNILERFSAQQFPDLHSELNLSSLELGDSALYFCASSETGTDDTEAFFGQGTRLTVV.

The chain uses TRBV6-1 and TRBJ1-2; the D is unclear. This CDR3 region has 13 residues. Deletions cut 4 bases from V and 6 bases from J, with 12 bases between. Germline V CDR1 and CDR2: MNHNS, SASEGT. The CDR3 DNA reads as TGTGCCAGCAGTGGCCAGTCATGGGATGGCTACACCTTC. Translating it yields CASSGQSWDGYTF.

The chain employs TRBV10-2 and TRBJ2-5; D is possibly TRBD1 (5 bases). Germline V gene lookup returns CDR1 WSHSY and CDR2 SAAADI. Trimming took off 2 bases at V and 4 bases at J, with 8 bases between the two ends. The CDR3 has 13 amino acids. The CDR3 region is CASSEAQGETQYF. In nucleotides, the CDR3 is TGCGCCAGCAGTGAGGCCCAGGGAGAGACCCAGTACTTC.

This sequence joins TRBV6-1 and TRBJ2-5; tentative D call: TRBD1 (6 bases). The CDR3 spans 14 residues. Germline V CDR1 and CDR2: MNHNS, SASEGT. The germline V and J ends were trimmed by 8 bases and 5 bases, with 18 bases remaining between them. For the CDR3, the DNA is TGTGCCAGCGCCGACAGGTGGTTGATCGAGACCCAGTACTTC. Its protein product is CASADRWLIETQYF.